The 19 T cell receptor beta chains below all came from one sample that was sequenced in a study of blood T cell repertoires in COVID-19. Using immunoSEQ multiplex PCR, the repertoire was profiled, and TCRdb retains in-frame clones only, with some absent. The table has some 180,000 clones, 60% to 85% seen once. Source material: peripheral blood. The source is a woman between 50 and 59 years old with active or convalescent COVID-19.

This clone appeared a single time. The chain combines TRBV9 with TRBJ1-3, with a tentative D call TRBD1 (5 bases). Germline-derived CDR1 and CDR2 are SGDLS and YYNGEE. V was trimmed by 3 bases and J by 3 bases, leaving 16 bases between them. The CDR3 has 16 amino acids. For the CDR3, the DNA is TGTGCCAGCAGCGAGGGACTCGCGGACGGTGGAAACACCATATATTTT. The encoded protein is CASSEGLADGGNTIYF.

The CDR3, as DNA: TGTGCCAGCAGCTTAGCCAGCGTGGGCGAGCAGTACTTC. It specifies CASSLASVGEQYF. The chain couples TRBV11-3 to TRBJ2-7; D not resolved. In germline, CDR1 is SGHNT, CDR2 YENEEA. The CDR3 has 13 residues. V was pared by 1 base and J by 6 bases, with 10 bases between.

V usage is TRBV30 and J usage is TRBJ1-1; TRBD1 agrees at 9 bases. The CDR3 has 15 residues. The V segment lost 3 bases and the J segment 1 base; nucleotides outside the gene matches: 6. Germline V lookup: CDR1 GTSNPN, CDR2 SVGIG (reference sequence). The CDR3 here is CAWSRGTGSNTEAFF. CDR3 DNA sequence: TGTGCCTGGAGCCGAGGGACAGGGTCGAACACTGAAGCTTTCTTT.

The CDR3 here is CSARTGAPEAFF. In nucleotides, the CDR3 is TGCAGCGCAAGGACAGGGGCTCCTGAAGCTTTCTTT. The chain has TRBV29-1 and TRBJ1-1; 9 bases line up with TRBD1. V was clipped by 7 bases and J by 6 bases; unmatched bases: 6. CDR3 length: 12 residues. The germline V gene has CDR1 SQVTM and CDR2 ANQGSEA.

This clone turned up a few times. V is TRBV6-2 or TRBV6-3 and J is TRBJ1-4; TRBD1 matches at 8 bases. Germline trimming cut 6 bases from V and 6 bases from J; bases unmatched to any gene: 6. The CDR3 has 14 residues. The germline V gene has CDR1 MNHEY and CDR2 SVGEGT. The CDR3 protein is CASSKQGGDEKLFF. The CDR3 region has the DNA TGTGCCAGCAGCAAACAGGGGGGAGATGAAAAACTGTTTTTT.

The rearrangement joins TRBV18 to TRBJ1-4; unclear D gene. With 2 bases removed from V and 4 bases from J, the gap between germline ends came to 17 bases. Germline V lookup: CDR1 KGHSH, CDR2 LQKENI. The CDR3 has 17 residues. CDR3 sequence reads: CASSPRAGSRDNEKLFF. In DNA form, the CDR3 reads TGTGCCAGCTCACCAAGGGCGGGGTCACGAGATAATGAAAAACTGTTTTTT.

The chain couples TRBV7-8 to TRBJ1-4; D unresolved. The V gene lost 5 bases and the J gene lost 4 bases, with 8 bases spanning the gap. Per the germline V gene, CDR1 is SGHVS and CDR2 is FQNEAQ. CDR3 length equals 13 residues. The CDR3 DNA sequence: TGTGCCAGCAGCCGATTGCGTAATGAAAAACTGTTTTTT. It specifies CASSRLRNEKLFF.

The chain uses TRBV7-2 and TRBJ1-1; the match to TRBD1 covers 9 bases. CDR1 and CDR2 (germline): SGHTA, FQGNSA. The CDR3 contains 16 residues. With 0 bases clipped from V and 7 bases from J, the junction kept 9 bases outside the gene matches. The CDR3 is CASSLATGTGILEAFF. In nucleotides, the CDR3 is TGTGCCAGCAGCTTAGCCACCGGGACAGGGATACTTGAAGCTTTCTTT.

V usage is TRBV10-3 and J usage is TRBJ2-6, with D perhaps TRBD1 (6 bases). V was shortened by 4 bases and J by 4 bases, with 11 bases between the two germline ends. Germline V lookup: CDR1 ENHRY, CDR2 SYGVKD. This CDR3 comprises 15 residues. CDR3: CAISAQGGGANVLTF. The DNA for the CDR3 is TGTGCCATCAGTGCACAGGGTGGCGGGGCCAACGTCCTGACTTTC.

This chain joins TRBV21-1 and TRBJ2-6; the D call in the table, TRBD2, was not verified against the DNA. TRBV21-1 is a pseudogene. There are 15 residues in the CDR3. DNA for the CDR3: TGTGCCAGCAGCAAATGGAGAACTGGGGCCAACGTCCTGACTTTC. Protein product: CASSKWRTGANVLTF.

The J gene is TRBJ1-6, the V gene TRBV10-2; D remains unclear. Trimming stripped 0 bases from V and 10 bases from J, with 13 bases between. Germline V gene lookup returns CDR1 WSHSY and CDR2 SAAADI. The length of the CDR3 is 15 residues. The CDR3 sequence: CASSESRGIESPLHF. The CDR3 region has the DNA TGCGCCAGCAGTGAGTCGCGAGGGATAGAATCACCCCTCCACTTT.

The genes are TRBV4-2 and TRBJ2-7; 11 nucleotides agree with TRBD2. V trimming: 0 bases; J trimming: 7 bases; junction bases outside the gene matches: 17. CDR3 length equals 19 residues. The germline V gene encodes CDR1 LGHNA and CDR2 YNFKEQ. The DNA of the CDR3 is TGTGCCAGCAGCCAAGATGTCCTAGCGGGAGGCCACGGCGGTGTTGAGCAGTACTTC. This translates into CASSQDVLAGGHGGVEQYF.

The chain joins TRBV5-4 to TRBJ2-7; 9 positions agree with TRBD2. The J segment lost 2 bases and the V segment lost 3 bases, leaving 12 bases of the junction unmatched. The CDR3 is 17 residues long. The V gene's germline CDR1 is SGHNT and CDR2 YYREEE (reference sequence). The CDR3 reads CASSWGSLREGPYEQYF. The CDR3 DNA follows: TGTGCCAGCAGCTGGGGGTCTTTGCGGGAGGGGCCCTACGAGCAGTACTTC.

This chain links TRBV4-3 with TRBJ1-4; D may be TRBD1 (5 bases). V was clipped by 0 bases and J by 8 bases, with 10 bases between them. The germline gives CDR1 LGHNA, CDR2 YSLEER. The CDR3 consists of 14 residues. DNA for the CDR3: TGCGCCAGCAGCCAAGAGGGGGGACTGGAAAAACTGTTTTTT. Its protein product is CASSQEGGLEKLFF.

This clone appeared once. The chain recombines TRBV30 with TRBJ2-5, with TRBD2 matching over 12 bases. There are 15 residues in the CDR3. V was clipped by 0 bases and J by 3 bases; unmatched bases: 2. Germline V lookup: CDR1 GTSNPN, CDR2 SVGIG (reference sequence). This CDR3 is CAWSVGLAGEETQYF. The CDR3, as DNA: TGTGCCTGGAGTGTGGGACTAGCGGGTGAAGAGACCCAGTACTTC.

The gene calls are TRBV18 and TRBJ1-1; tentatively, D is TRBD1 (5 bases). Germline lookup yields CDR1 KGHSH and CDR2 LQKENI. V lost 3 bases and J lost 4, with 18 bases in between. This CDR3 has 16 residues. The CDR3 region has the DNA TGTGCCAGCTCACCCATACCAGGGAAGAGAAGCACTGAAGCTTTCTTT. It yields the protein CASSPIPGKRSTEAFF. The entire variable domain, with the rest obtained from reference TRBV18 and TRBJ1-1, is as follows: NAGVMQNPRHLVRRRGQEARLRCSPMKGHSHVYWYRQLPEEGLKFMVYLQKENIIDESGMPKERFSAEFPKEGPSILRIQQVVRGDSAAYFCASSPIPGKRSTEAFFGQGTRLTVV.

This clone was recorded a few times. J is TRBJ1-6 and V is TRBV6-2 or TRBV6-3, with TRBD1 identical over 8 bases. From germline, CDR1 is MNHEY and CDR2 SVGEGT. The J segment lost 5 bases and the V segment lost 5 bases, leaving 11 bases of the junction unmatched. This CDR3 is built from 17 residues. The CDR3 here is CASSPRGTGANNSPLHF. CDR3 in DNA: TGTGCCAGCAGTCCCCGTGGGACAGGCGCTAATAATTCACCCCTCCACTTT.

This clone was seen at least ten times. The chain couples TRBV4-2 to TRBJ1-1; perhaps TRBD1 as D (6 bases). The CDR3 is 13 amino acids. Germline V gives CDR1 LGHNA, CDR2 YNFKEQ. Trimming pared 4 bases from V and 5 bases from J, leaving 11 bases between. The CDR3: CASSLGTRTEAFF. The DNA for the CDR3 is TGTGCCAGCAGCCTCGGGACACGGACTGAAGCTTTCTTT.

The chain links TRBV3-1 (or the pseudogene TRBV3-2) to TRBJ2-7; possible D gene TRBD2, 6 bases. Germline CDR1 reads LGHDT; CDR2 reads YNNKEL (reference sequence). V lost 0 bases, J lost 2 bases, and 17 bases lay in between. The CDR3 spans 17 residues. Here the CDR3 DNA reads TGTGCCAGCAGCCAAGAATCCCTATGGGGACTCACCTACGAGCAGTACTTC. As protein: CASSQESLWGLTYEQYF.